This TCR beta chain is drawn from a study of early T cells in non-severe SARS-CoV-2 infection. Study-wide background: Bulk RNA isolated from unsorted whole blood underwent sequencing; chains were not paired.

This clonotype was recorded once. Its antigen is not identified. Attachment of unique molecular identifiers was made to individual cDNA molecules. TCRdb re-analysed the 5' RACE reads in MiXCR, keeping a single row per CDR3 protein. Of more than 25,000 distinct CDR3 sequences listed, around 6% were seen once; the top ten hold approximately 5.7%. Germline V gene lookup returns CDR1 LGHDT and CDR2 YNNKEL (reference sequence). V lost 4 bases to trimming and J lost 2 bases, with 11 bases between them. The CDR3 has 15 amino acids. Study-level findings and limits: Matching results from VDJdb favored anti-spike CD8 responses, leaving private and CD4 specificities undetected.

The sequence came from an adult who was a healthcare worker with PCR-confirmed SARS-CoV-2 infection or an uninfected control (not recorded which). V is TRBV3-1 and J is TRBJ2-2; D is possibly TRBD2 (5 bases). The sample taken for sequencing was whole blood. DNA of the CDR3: TGTGCCAGCAGCCGAAGCGGAGCCAACACCGGGGAGCTGTTTTTT. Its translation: CASSRSGANTGELFF.